These 31 T cell receptor beta chains were all obtained from the same sample, sequenced in a study of shared clonotypes between healthy human individuals. Data came from immunoSEQ multiplex PCR; TCRdb stores just in-frame clones and leaves some out. The data show roughly 850,000 clones, with 96% seen just once and less than 0.3% held by the top ten. Naive CD8 populations comprised CD45RO-negative cells positively selected for CCR7, excluding terminally differentiated effector memory CD45RA+ cells. Sequencing used naive CD8+ T cells sorted from blood. The receptors shown here come from a man under 40 in good health.

The chain uses TRBV9 and TRBJ1-1; D remains ambiguous. The CDR3 is 12 residues long. V gave up 4 bases and J gave up 7 bases, with 11 bases separating them. Germline loops: CDR1 SGDLS, CDR2 YYNGEE. CDR3 sequence reads: CASSPGPIEAFF. CDR3 DNA sequence: TGTGCCAGCAGCCCTGGCCCTATTGAAGCTTTCTTT. Variable domain in full (rest from reference TRBV9 and TRBJ1-1): DSGVTQTPKHLITATGQRVTLRCSPRSGDLSVYWYQQSLDQGLQFLIQYYNGEERAKGNILERFSAQQFPDLHSELNLSSLELGDSALYFCASSPGPIEAFFGQGTRLTVV.

The chain couples TRBV9 to TRBJ2-1; no clear D gene. The V end was cut by 4 bases, the J end by 9 bases, with 14 bases between. The length of the CDR3 is 13 residues. Germline values: CDR1 SGDLS, CDR2 YYNGEE. CDR3 protein: CASSPPRIFEQFF. The DNA for the CDR3 is TGTGCCAGCAGCCCACCCAGGATTTTTGAGCAGTTCTTC.

This clone occurred once. The rearrangement links TRBV13 to TRBJ2-7, with 11 bases fitting TRBD2. The CDR3 is made up of 15 amino acids. Trimming took 3 bases from V and 2 from J; bases not matched to a gene: 3. The germline V gene has CDR1 PRHDT and CDR2 FYEKMQ (reference sequence). The CDR3 nucleotides are TGTGCCAGCAGCTTTGGGACTAGCGGTACCTACGAGCAGTACTTC. It is translated as CASSFGTSGTYEQYF.

The chain carries TRBV29-1 and TRBJ2-7, with TRBD2 matching over 12 bases. Germline V lookup: CDR1 SQVTM, CDR2 ANQGSEA. The junction had 3 bases not matched to a gene; V was cut back by 8 bases and J by 1 base. The CDR3 loop spans 13 amino acids. For the CDR3, the DNA is TGCAGCTTCGGACTAGCGGGATCCTACGAGCAGTACTTC. Translated, it gives CSFGLAGSYEQYF.

The V gene is TRBV27, the J gene TRBJ2-7; 11 positions agree with TRBD2. CDR1 MNHEY and CDR2 SMNVEV come from the germline V gene (reference sequence). Trimming at V came to 6 bases and at J to 1 base, leaving 8 bases not matched to a gene. The CDR3 spans 16 residues. The CDR3 coding sequence is TGTGCCAGCAGAAACTCGGGACTAGCGGAATCCTACGAGCAGTACTTC. It specifies CASRNSGLAESYEQYF.

CDR3: CASSPRTGTSGREGKETQYF. CDR3 in DNA: TGTGCCAGCAGCCCACGGACAGGGACTAGCGGGAGAGAGGGAAAAGAGACCCAGTACTTC. The rearrangement joins TRBV9 to TRBJ2-5; TRBD2 matches at 14 bases. Germline values: CDR1 SGDLS, CDR2 YYNGEE. The length of the CDR3 is 20 residues. V was clipped by 4 bases and J by 3 bases; unmatched bases: 17.

The CDR3 nucleotides read TGTGCCAGCCAGGCGAACACCGGGGAGCTGTTTTTT. Translation gives CASQANTGELFF. V gene TRBV11-2 combines with J gene TRBJ2-2; no firm D call. This CDR3 has 12 residues. V was clipped by 8 bases and J by 0 bases, with 4 bases between them. CDR1 is SGHAT and CDR2 is FQNNGV in the germline V gene.

This chain links TRBV25-1 with TRBJ1-4; 8 nucleotides align to TRBD1. This CDR3 has 15 amino acids. Germline V CDR1 and CDR2: MGHDK, SYGVNS. The junction had 12 bases not matched to a gene; V was cut back by 3 bases and J by 12 bases. CDR3 DNA sequence: TGTGCCAGCAGTGATCTGGCAGGGGGCGGCTCAGAACTGTTTTTT. Protein: CASSDLAGGGSELFF.

This rearrangement joins TRBV10-2 to TRBJ2-1; no clear D gene. CDR3 length: 14 amino acids. The V end lost 4 bases, the J end lost 3 bases, and 10 bases lay between the germline ends. Germline V gene lookup returns CDR1 WSHSY and CDR2 SAAADI. The CDR3 sequence is CASSVGRNYNEQFF. CDR3 DNA: TGCGCCAGCAGTGTCGGAAGAAACTACAATGAGCAGTTCTTC.

The chain couples TRBV7-2 to TRBJ1-1; TRBD1 aligns across 7 bases. The germline CDR1 and CDR2 sequences are SGHTA and FQGNSA. J was trimmed by 6 bases and V by 5 bases; bases with no gene match: 12. The CDR3 has 15 residues. The CDR3 here is CASSVRTGIEAEAFF. In nucleotides, the CDR3 is TGTGCCAGCAGCGTGAGGACAGGAATTGAGGCTGAAGCTTTCTTT.

The chain joins TRBV21-1 to TRBJ2-7; the listed D gene, TRBD2, was not tested against the DNA. TRBV21-1 counts as a pseudogene. This CDR3 contains 15 residues. CDR3 nucleotide sequence: TGTGCCAGCAGCGAGACTAGCGGGATTCCCTACGAGCAGTACTTC. Protein: CASSETSGIPYEQYF.

V usage is TRBV28 and J usage is TRBJ2-5, with D perhaps matching TRBD2 (6 bases). The CDR3 runs 17 residues. V lost 2 bases to trimming and J lost 2 bases, with 18 bases between them. CDR1 MDHEN and CDR2 SYDVKM come from the germline V gene. Here the CDR3 DNA reads TGTGCCAGCAGTTTACGTGGCGGGGTCTTGGCACAAGAGACCCAGTACTTC. Its translation: CASSLRGGVLAQETQYF.

This chain links TRBV29-1 with TRBJ2-1, with 12 bases lining up with TRBD2. There are 15 residues in the CDR3. J gave up 12 bases and V 4 bases, and 13 bases lay outside the gene matches. From germline, CDR1 is SQVTM and CDR2 ANQGSEA. For the CDR3, the DNA is TGCAGCGTTGTACAAACTAGCGGGAGGCCTCTTGGGCAGTTCTTC. This translates into CSVVQTSGRPLGQFF.

The chain combines TRBV30 with TRBJ1-1; D is ambiguous. CDR1 and CDR2 from the germline V gene are GTSNPN and SVGIG (reference sequence). The CDR3 extends over 11 amino acids. V was clipped by 5 bases and J by 3 bases, with 7 bases between them. CDR3 sequence (DNA): TGTGCCTGGCGGAAGGACACTGAAGCTTTCTTT. Translation gives CAWRKDTEAFF.

The rearrangement uses TRBV7-9 and TRBJ1-1; D is unresolved. V was pared by 7 bases and J by 0 bases, with 6 bases between. This CDR3 is built from 12 residues. The germline CDR1 and CDR2 sequences are SEHNR and FQNEAQ (reference sequence). The CDR3 region has the DNA TGTGCCAGCATCGGGATGAACACTGAAGCTTTCTTT. Its translation is CASIGMNTEAFF. Using reference TRBV7-9 and TRBJ1-1 for the parts outside the CDR3, the full variable domain is DTGVSQNPRHKITKRGQNVTFRCDPISEHNRLYWYRQTLGQGPEFLTYFQNEAQLEKSRLLSDRFSAERPKGSFSTLEIQRTEQGDSAMYLCASIGMNTEAFFGQGTRLTVV.

The chain combines TRBV11-2 with TRBJ2-1; the match to TRBD2 covers 8 bases. The ends lost 1 base at V and 4 bases at J; junction bases unmatched: 6. There are 16 residues in the CDR3. In germline, CDR1 is SGHAT, CDR2 FQNNGV. The CDR3 region is CASSLGASGQYNEQFF. The DNA for the CDR3 is TGTGCCAGCAGCTTAGGGGCTAGCGGGCAATACAATGAGCAGTTCTTC.

The chain combines TRBV7-6 with TRBJ2-5; tentative D call: TRBD1 (6 bases). Trimming removed 1 base at V and 0 bases at J, with 9 bases between. The CDR3 totals 15 residues. Germline values: CDR1 SGHVS, CDR2 FNYEAQ. CDR3 loop: CASSLEDSHQETQYF. Here the CDR3 DNA reads TGTGCCAGCAGCTTAGAGGACAGCCACCAAGAGACCCAGTACTTC. Supplemented by reference TRBV7-6 and TRBJ2-5, the full variable domain reads GAGVSQSPRYKVTKRGQDVALRCDPISGHVSLYWYRQALGQGPEFLTYFNYEAQQDKSGLPNDRFSAERPEGSISTLTIQRTEQRDSAMYRCASSLEDSHQETQYFGPGTRLLVL.

This clone was seen a single time. V gene TRBV27 combines with J gene TRBJ2-2, with 7 bases that match TRBD1. J lost 6 bases, V lost 3 bases, and 4 bases had no gene match. CDR3 length: 14 residues. Germline V gene sequence: CDR1 MNHEY, CDR2 SMNVEV (reference sequence). Here the CDR3 DNA reads TGTGCCAGCAGTTTGGGCAGGGGGTCCGGGGAGCTGTTTTTT. Translating gives CASSLGRGSGELFF.

This chain links TRBV6-1 with TRBJ1-1, with TRBD1 identical over 7 bases. V lost 4 bases to trimming and J lost 4 bases; unmatched junction nucleotides: 12. The CDR3 totals 16 residues. Per germline, CDR1 MNHNS and CDR2 SASEGT. This chain's CDR3 is CASSGGQLRGGTEAFF. DNA for the CDR3: TGTGCCAGCAGTGGGGGACAGCTGCGGGGTGGCACTGAAGCTTTCTTT.

J is TRBJ1-5 and V is TRBV27; no reliable D call. V lost 3 bases and J lost 0, with 6 bases in between. CDR1 and CDR2 from the germline V gene are MNHEY and SMNVEV (reference sequence). The CDR3 has 14 amino acids. The CDR3 region has the DNA TGTGCCAGCAGTTTCACAAGTAGCAATCAGCCCCAGCATTTT. Translation gives CASSFTSSNQPQHF.

The genes are TRBV6-5 and TRBJ2-2; no reliable D call. The germline V gene has CDR1 MNHEY and CDR2 SVGAGI. The CDR3 contains 14 residues. V was trimmed by 2 bases and J by 6 bases, leaving 10 bases between them. DNA of the CDR3: TGTGCCAGCAGTTACGCCGGTGGATCCGGGGAGCTGTTTTTT. This gives the protein CASSYAGGSGELFF.

The V call is TRBV14, the J call TRBJ2-1; either TRBD1 or TRBD2 may supply D (5 bases each). The V end lost 5 bases, the J end lost 0 bases, and 17 bases lay between the germline ends. The germline V gene has CDR1 SGHDN and CDR2 FVKESK. The CDR3 is 17 amino acids. In DNA form, the CDR3 reads TGTGCCAGCAGCAGGGGCAGGGTTGGGAGCTCCTACAATGAGCAGTTCTTC. Protein: CASSRGRVGSSYNEQFF.

This chain joins TRBV6-1 and TRBJ2-3; 7 bases are a match to TRBD2. V dropped 0 bases and J dropped 2; count of bases not matched to a gene: 2. Germline V gives CDR1 MNHNS, CDR2 SASEGT. The CDR3 spans 15 residues. The CDR3 bases are TGTGCCAGCAGTGAAGCGGGAGGGCCCACAGATACGCAGTATTTT. This sequence encodes CASSEAGGPTDTQYF.

J is TRBJ2-1 and V is TRBV18, with D possibly TRBD1 on 6 matching bases. V was shortened by 2 bases and J by 7 bases, with 21 bases between the two germline ends. Germline V CDR1 and CDR2: KGHSH, LQKENI. There are 17 residues in the CDR3. DNA for the CDR3: TGTGCCAGCTCACCAAATTTTGACAGGCCCAAAGCGAATGAGCAGTTCTTC. This encodes CASSPNFDRPKANEQFF.

The J gene is TRBJ2-1, the V gene TRBV18; possibly TRBD1 for D (7 bases). Looked up from germline, CDR1 is KGHSH and CDR2 is LQKENI. V lost 2 bases and J lost 2, with 25 bases in between. The CDR3 length is 20 residues. For the CDR3, the DNA is TGTGCCAGCTCACCATTCGGACAGGACTTTCGACTAGATACCTACAATGAGCAGTTCTTC. This translates into CASSPFGQDFRLDTYNEQFF.

About this clone itself: The identical CDR3 is also encoded by other nucleotide sequences in the sample. The chain has TRBV4-1 and TRBJ2-1; perhaps TRBD2 as D (5 bases). V gave up 1 base and J gave up 0 bases, with 10 bases separating them. The CDR3 spans 16 residues. Germline V lookup: CDR1 MGHRA, CDR2 YSYEKL. For the CDR3, the DNA is TGCGCCAGCAGCCAAGTCAGCGGCGGCTCCTACAATGAGCAGTTCTTC. This encodes CASSQVSGGSYNEQFF.

V usage is TRBV5-4 and J usage is TRBJ2-2; 8 bases are shared with TRBD1. CDR1 is SGHNT and CDR2 is YYREEE in the germline V gene (reference sequence). The ends lost 4 bases at V and 3 bases at J; junction bases unmatched: 8. The CDR3 length is 16 residues. The CDR3 bases are TGTGCCAGCAGCAGTCCAGGGGGCGTTGACACCGGGGAGCTGTTTTTT. Translating it yields CASSSPGGVDTGELFF.

This rearrangement joins TRBV5-4 to TRBJ2-7; 12 positions match TRBD2. The trim removed 1 base at V and 4 bases at J, leaving 12 bases unmatched. CDR3 length: 18 residues. CDR1 is SGHNT, CDR2 YYREEE, per germline (reference sequence). The DNA for the CDR3 is TGTGCCAGCAGCTTGAGTTGGACTAGCGGGACCAGTGGTTACGAGCAGTACTTC. Translated: CASSLSWTSGTSGYEQYF.

The chain couples TRBV6-1 to TRBJ1-1; weak D call: TRBD1 (5 bases). CDR1 and CDR2 (germline): MNHNS, SASEGT. The ends were cut back, 6 bases at V and 3 bases at J, with 17 bases in the middle. The CDR3 has 15 amino acids. DNA for the CDR3: TGTGCCAGCAGAACGGGGGAGGGAGGGTACACTGAAGCTTTCTTT. Translating gives CASRTGEGGYTEAFF.

The chain is built from TRBV5-8 and TRBJ2-5; unclear D gene. V was clipped by 0 bases and J by 2 bases, with 11 bases between them. Germline CDR1 reads SGHTS; CDR2 reads YDEGEE. The CDR3 has 15 amino acids. The CDR3 reads CASSLDSVLQETQYF. CDR3 in DNA: TGTGCCAGCAGCTTGGACTCAGTATTACAAGAGACCCAGTACTTC.

This clone was seen only once. The chain couples TRBV6-5 to TRBJ1-5; TRBD1 is a possible D gene (5 bases). The CDR3 is made up of 15 amino acids. Trimming cost V 5 bases and J 4 bases, with 15 bases left between them. Germline CDR1 is MNHEY and CDR2 is SVGAGI. DNA of the CDR3: TGTGCCAGCAGTACCCGGGACGGACCAAATCAGCCCCAGCATTTT. Translated: CASSTRDGPNQPQHF.